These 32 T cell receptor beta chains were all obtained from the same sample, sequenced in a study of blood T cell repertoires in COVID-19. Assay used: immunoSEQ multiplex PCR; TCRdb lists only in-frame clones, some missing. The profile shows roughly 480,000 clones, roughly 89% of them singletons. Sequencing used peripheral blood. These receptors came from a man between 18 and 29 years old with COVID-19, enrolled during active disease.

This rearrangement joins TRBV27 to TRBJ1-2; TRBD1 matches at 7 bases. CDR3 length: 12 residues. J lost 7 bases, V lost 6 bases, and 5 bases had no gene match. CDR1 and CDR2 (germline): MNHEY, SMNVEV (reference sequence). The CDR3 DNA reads TGTGCCAGCAGCCCTAACAGGGGTGGCTACACCTTC. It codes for CASSPNRGGYTF.

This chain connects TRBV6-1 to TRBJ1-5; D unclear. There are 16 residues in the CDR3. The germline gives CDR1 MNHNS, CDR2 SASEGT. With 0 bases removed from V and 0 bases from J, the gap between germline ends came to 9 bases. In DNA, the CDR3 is TGTGCCAGCAGTGAAGCTGGGCAGTATAGCAATCAGCCCCAGCATTTT. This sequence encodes CASSEAGQYSNQPQHF.

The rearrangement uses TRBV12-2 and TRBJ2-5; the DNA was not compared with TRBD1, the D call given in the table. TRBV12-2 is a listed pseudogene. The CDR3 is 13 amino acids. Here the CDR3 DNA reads TGTGCAAGTCGCTGTGACAGTGGAGAGACCCAGTACTTC. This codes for CASRCDSGETQYF.

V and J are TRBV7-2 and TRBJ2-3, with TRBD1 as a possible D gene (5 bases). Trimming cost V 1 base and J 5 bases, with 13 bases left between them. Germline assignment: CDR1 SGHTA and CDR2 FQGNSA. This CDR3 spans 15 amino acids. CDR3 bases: TGTGCCAGCAGCTTAGTATCTAGTAGGGGAGATACGCAGTATTTT. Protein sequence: CASSLVSSRGDTQYF.

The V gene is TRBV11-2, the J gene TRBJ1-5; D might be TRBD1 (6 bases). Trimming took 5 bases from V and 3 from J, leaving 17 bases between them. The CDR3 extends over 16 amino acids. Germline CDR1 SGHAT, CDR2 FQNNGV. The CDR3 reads CASSPSGGPTNQPQHF. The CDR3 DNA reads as TGTGCCAGCAGCCCTAGCGGGGGCCCTACCAATCAGCCCCAGCATTTT.

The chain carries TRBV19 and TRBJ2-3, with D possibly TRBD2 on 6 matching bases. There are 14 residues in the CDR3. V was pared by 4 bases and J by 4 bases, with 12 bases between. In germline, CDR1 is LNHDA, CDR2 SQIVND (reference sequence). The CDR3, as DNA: TGTGCCAGTAGTAGTGTGGGGGGTCCAGATACGCAGTATTTT. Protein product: CASSSVGGPDTQYF.

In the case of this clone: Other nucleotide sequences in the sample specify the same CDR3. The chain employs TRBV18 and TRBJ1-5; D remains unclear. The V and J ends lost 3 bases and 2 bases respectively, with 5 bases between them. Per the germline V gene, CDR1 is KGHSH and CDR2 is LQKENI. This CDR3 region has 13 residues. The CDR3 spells CASSPGGNQPQHF. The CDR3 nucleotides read TGTGCCAGCTCACCCGGGGGCAATCAGCCCCAGCATTTT.

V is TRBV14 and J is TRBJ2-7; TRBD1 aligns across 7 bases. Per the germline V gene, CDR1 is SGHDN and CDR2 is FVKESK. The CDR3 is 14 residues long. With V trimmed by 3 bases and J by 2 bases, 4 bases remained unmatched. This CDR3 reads CASSQVRGPYEQYF. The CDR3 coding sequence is TGTGCCAGCAGCCAGGTGAGGGGGCCCTACGAGCAGTACTTC.

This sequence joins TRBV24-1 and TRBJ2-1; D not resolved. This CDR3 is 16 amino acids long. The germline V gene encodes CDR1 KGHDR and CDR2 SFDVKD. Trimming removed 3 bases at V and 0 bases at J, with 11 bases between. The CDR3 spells CATSDRLQSSYNEQFF. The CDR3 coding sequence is TGTGCCACCAGTGATCGACTGCAGAGCTCCTACAATGAGCAGTTCTTC.

The CDR3 is CASWPGEGGYTF. CDR3 sequence (DNA): TGTGCCAGCTGGCCAGGGGAGGGCGGCTACACCTTC. The chain links TRBV25-1 to TRBJ1-2; possible D gene TRBD1, 6 bases. Trimming cost V 8 bases and J 8 bases, with 15 bases left between them. This CDR3 has 12 residues. Looked up from germline, CDR1 is MGHDK and CDR2 is SYGVNS.

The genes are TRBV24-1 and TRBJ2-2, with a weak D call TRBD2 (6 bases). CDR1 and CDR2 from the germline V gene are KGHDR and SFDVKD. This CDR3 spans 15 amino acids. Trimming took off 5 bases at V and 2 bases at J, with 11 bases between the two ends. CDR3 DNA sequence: TGTGCCACCAGTGTGGGCGCGGGAAACACCGGGGAGCTGTTTTTT. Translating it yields CATSVGAGNTGELFF.

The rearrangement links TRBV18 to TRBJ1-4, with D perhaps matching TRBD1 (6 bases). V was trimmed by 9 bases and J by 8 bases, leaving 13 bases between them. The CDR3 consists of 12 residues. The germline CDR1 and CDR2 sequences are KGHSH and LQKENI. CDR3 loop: CASHREGEKLFF. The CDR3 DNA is TGTGCCAGTCACAGGGAGGGCGAAAAACTGTTTTTT.

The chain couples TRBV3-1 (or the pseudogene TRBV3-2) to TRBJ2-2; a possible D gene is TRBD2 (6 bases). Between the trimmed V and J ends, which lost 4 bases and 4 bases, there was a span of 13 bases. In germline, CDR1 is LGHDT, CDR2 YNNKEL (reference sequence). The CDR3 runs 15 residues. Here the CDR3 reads CASSPGEVGTGELFF. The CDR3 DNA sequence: TGTGCCAGCAGCCCGGGGGAGGTCGGCACCGGGGAGCTGTTTTTT.

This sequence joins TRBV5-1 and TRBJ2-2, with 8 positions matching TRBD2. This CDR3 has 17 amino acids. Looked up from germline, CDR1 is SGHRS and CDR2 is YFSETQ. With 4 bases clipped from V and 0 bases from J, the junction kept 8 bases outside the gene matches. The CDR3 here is CASSPGAGVANTGELFF. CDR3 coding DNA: TGCGCCAGCAGCCCAGGAGCGGGGGTCGCGAACACCGGGGAGCTGTTTTTT.

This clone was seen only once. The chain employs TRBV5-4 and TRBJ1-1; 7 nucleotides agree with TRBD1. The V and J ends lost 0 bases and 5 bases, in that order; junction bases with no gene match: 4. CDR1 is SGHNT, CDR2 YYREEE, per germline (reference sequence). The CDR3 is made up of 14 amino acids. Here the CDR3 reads CASSLGQGRTEAFF. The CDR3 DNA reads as TGTGCCAGCAGCTTGGGACAGGGAAGAACTGAAGCTTTCTTT.

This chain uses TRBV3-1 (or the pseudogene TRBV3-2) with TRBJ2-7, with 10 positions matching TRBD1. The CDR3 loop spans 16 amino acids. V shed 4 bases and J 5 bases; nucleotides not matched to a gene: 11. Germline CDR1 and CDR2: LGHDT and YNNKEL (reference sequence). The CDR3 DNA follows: TGTGCCAGCAGCCTCCTACCTGACAGGGGGCGCGACGAGCAGTACTTC. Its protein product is CASSLLPDRGRDEQYF.

The CDR3 loop reads CASTGDTEAFF. The CDR3 DNA follows: TGTGCCAGCACAGGGGACACTGAAGCTTTCTTT. This chain connects TRBV2 to TRBJ1-1; D is perhaps TRBD1 (6 bases). The CDR3 runs 11 residues. Trimming pared 7 bases from V and 3 bases from J, leaving 6 bases between. Per germline, CDR1 SNHLY and CDR2 FYNNEI. Together with reference TRBV2 and TRBJ1-1, the CDR3 gives the full variable domain: EPEVTQTPSHQVTQMGQEVILRCVPISNHLYFYWYRQILGQKVEFLVSFYNNEISEKSEIFDDQFSVERPDGSNFTLKIRSTKLEDSAMYFCASTGDTEAFFGQGTRLTVV.

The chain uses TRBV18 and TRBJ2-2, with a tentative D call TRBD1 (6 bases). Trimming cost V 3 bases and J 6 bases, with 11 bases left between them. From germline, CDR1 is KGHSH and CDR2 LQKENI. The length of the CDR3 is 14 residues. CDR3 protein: CASSPAQGSGELFF. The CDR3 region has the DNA TGTGCCAGCTCACCCGCACAGGGTTCCGGGGAGCTGTTTTTT.

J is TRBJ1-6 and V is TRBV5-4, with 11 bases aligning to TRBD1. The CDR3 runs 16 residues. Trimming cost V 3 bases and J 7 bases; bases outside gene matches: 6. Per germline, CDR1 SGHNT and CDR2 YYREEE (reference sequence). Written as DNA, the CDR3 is TGTGCCAGCAGCTCGGGACAGGGGGTAAACAATTCACCCCTCCACTTT. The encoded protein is CASSSGQGVNNSPLHF.

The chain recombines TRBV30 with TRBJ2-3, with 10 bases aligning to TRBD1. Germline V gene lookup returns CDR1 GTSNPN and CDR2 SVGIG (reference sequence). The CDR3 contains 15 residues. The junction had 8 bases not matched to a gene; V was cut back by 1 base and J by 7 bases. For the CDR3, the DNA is TGTGCCTGGAGTGACACGACAGGGGGCGCGTATACGCAGTATTTT. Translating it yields CAWSDTTGGAYTQYF.

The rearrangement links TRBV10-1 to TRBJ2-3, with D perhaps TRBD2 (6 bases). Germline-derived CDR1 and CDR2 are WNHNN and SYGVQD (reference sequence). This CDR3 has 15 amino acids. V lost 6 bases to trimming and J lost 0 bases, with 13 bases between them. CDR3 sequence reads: CASSTIADSTDTQYF. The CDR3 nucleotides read TGCGCCAGCAGCACCATAGCGGATAGCACAGATACGCAGTATTTT.

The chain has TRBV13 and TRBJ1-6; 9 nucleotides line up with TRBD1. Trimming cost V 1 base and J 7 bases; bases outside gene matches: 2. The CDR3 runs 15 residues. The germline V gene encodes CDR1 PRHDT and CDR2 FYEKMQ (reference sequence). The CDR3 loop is CASSLEQGANSPLHF. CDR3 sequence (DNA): TGTGCCAGCAGCTTAGAACAGGGGGCAAATTCACCCCTCCACTTT.

CDR3 sequence reads: CASRGTNLSNQPQHF. CDR3 bases: TGTGCCAGCAGGGGGACAAACCTCTCCAATCAGCCCCAGCATTTT. The genes are TRBV27 and TRBJ1-5, with TRBD1 as a possible D gene (6 bases). Germline lookup yields CDR1 MNHEY and CDR2 SMNVEV (reference sequence). The CDR3 sequence is 15 residues long. V lost 6 bases, J lost 3 bases, and 15 bases lay in between.

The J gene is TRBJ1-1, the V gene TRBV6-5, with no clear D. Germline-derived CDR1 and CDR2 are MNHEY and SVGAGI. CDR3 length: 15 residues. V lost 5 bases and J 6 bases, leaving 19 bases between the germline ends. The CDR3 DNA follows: TGTGCCAGCAGTCCTACCACGGGGATCTTCTCTGAAGCTTTCTTT. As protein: CASSPTTGIFSEAFF.

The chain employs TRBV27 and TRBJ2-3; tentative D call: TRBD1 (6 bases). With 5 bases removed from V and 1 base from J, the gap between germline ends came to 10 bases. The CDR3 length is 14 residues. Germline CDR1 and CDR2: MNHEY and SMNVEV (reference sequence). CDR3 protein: CASSGQLGTDTQYF. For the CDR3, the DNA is TGTGCCAGCAGTGGACAGTTGGGCACAGATACGCAGTATTTT.

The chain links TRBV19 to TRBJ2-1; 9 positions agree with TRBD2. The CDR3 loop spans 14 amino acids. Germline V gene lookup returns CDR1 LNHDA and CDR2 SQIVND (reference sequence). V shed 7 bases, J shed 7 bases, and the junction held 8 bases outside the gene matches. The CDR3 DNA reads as TGTGCCAGTACCGCGGGAGGGGGAAGGAATGAGCAGTTCTTC. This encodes CASTAGGGRNEQFF.

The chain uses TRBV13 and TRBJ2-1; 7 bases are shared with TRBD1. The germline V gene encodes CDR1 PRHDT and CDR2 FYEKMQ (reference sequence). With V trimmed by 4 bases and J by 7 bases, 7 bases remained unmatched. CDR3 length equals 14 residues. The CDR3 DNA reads TGTGCCAGCAGCTCCGACAGGGTTGTTAATGAGCAGTTCTTC. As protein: CASSSDRVVNEQFF.

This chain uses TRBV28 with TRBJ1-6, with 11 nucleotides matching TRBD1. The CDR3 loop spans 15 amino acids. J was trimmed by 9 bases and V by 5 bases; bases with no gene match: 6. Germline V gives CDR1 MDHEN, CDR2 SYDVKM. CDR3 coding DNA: TGTGCCAGCAGTCCAGGACAGGGGGCAACTTCACCCCTCCACTTT. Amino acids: CASSPGQGATSPLHF.

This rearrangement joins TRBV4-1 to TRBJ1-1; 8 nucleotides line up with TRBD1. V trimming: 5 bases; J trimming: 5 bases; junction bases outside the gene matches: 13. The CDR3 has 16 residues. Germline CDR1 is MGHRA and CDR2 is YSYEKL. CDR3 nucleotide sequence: TGCGCCAGCAGCGCACCCCAGGGGGCTAGATGGACTGAAGCTTTCTTT. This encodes CASSAPQGARWTEAFF.

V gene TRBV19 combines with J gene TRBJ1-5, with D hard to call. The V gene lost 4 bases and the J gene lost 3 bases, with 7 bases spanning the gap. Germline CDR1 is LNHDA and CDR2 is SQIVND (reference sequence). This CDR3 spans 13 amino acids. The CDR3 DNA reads TGTGCCAGTAGTAGGAGCAACAATCAGCCCCAGCATTTT. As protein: CASSRSNNQPQHF.

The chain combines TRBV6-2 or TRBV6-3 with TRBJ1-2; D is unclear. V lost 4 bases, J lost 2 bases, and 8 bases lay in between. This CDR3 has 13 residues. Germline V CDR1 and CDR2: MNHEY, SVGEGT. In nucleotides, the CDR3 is TGTGCCAGCAGTTCTACGGGAAACTATGGCTACACCTTC. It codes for CASSSTGNYGYTF.

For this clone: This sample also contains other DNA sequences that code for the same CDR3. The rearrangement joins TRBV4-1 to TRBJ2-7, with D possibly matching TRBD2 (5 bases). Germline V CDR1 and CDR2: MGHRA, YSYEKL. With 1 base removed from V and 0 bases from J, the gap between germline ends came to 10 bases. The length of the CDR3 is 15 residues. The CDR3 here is CASSQASGPSYEQYF. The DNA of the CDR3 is TGCGCCAGCAGCCAAGCCAGCGGACCCTCCTACGAGCAGTACTTC.